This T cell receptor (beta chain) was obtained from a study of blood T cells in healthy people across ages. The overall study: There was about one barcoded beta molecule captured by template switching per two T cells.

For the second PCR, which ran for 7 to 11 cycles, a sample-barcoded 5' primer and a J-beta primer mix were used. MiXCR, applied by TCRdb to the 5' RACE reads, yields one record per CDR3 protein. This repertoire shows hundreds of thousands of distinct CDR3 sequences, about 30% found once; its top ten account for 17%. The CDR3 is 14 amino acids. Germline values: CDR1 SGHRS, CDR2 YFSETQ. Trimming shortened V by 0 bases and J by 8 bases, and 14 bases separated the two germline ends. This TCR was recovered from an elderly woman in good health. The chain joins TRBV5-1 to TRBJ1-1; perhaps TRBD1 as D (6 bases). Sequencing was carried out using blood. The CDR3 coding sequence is TGCGCCAGCAGCTTGGAGGACAGTAGACCAGAAGCTTTCTTT. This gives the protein CASSLEDSRPEAFF.